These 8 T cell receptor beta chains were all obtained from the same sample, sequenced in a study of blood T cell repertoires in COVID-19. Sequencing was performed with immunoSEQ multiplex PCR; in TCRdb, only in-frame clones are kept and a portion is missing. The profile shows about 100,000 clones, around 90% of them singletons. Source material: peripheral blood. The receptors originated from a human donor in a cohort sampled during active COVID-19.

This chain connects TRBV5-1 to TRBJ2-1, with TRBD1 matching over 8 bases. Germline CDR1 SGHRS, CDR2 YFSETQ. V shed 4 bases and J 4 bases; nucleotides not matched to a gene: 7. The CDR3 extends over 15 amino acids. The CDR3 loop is CASSMAGGRYNEQFF. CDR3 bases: TGCGCCAGCAGCATGGCAGGGGGCAGGTACAATGAGCAGTTCTTC.

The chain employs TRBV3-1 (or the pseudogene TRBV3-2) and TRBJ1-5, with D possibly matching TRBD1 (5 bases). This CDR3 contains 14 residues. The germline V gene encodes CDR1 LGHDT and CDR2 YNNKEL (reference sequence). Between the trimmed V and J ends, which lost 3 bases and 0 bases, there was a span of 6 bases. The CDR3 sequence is CASSHRDSNQPQHF. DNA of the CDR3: TGTGCCAGCAGCCACAGGGATAGCAATCAGCCCCAGCATTTT.

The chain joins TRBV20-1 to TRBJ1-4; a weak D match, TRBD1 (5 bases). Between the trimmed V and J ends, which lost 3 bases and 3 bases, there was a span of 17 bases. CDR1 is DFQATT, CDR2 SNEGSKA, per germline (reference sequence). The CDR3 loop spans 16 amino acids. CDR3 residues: CSASWRGNLANEKLFF. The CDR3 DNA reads TGCAGTGCTAGTTGGCGGGGGAACCTTGCTAATGAAAAACTGTTTTTT.

CDR3 sequence: CASSRDGSGGYEQYF. The CDR3 DNA reads TGTGCCAGCAGCCGAGATGGTAGCGGGGGATACGAGCAGTACTTC. The rearrangement links TRBV7-9 to TRBJ2-7; TRBD2 aligns across 9 bases. The V gene end was trimmed by 5 bases and the J gene end by 4 bases; junction bases not matched to a gene: 9. Germline V gene lookup returns CDR1 SEHNR and CDR2 FQNEAQ (reference sequence). The CDR3 totals 15 residues. Full variable domain (rest looked up from reference TRBV7-9 and TRBJ2-7): DTGVSQNPRHKITKRGQNVTFRCDPISEHNRLYWYRQTLGQGPEFLTYFQNEAQLEKSRLLSDRFSAERPKGSFSTLEIQRTEQGDSAMYLCASSRDGSGGYEQYFGPGTRLTVT.

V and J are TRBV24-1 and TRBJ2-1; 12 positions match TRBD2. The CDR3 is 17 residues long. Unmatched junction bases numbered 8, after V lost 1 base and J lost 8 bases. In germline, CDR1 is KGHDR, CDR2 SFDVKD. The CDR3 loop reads CATSDFSLAGGSHEQFF. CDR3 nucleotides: TGTGCCACCAGTGATTTTAGCCTAGCGGGAGGGTCGCATGAGCAGTTCTTC.

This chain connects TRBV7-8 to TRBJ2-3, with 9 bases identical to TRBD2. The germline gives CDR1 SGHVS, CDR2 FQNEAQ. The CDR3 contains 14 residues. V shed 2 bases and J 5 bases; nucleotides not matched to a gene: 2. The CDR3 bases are TGTGCCAGCAGCTTAAAACTAGCGGGAGATACGCAGTATTTT. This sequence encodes CASSLKLAGDTQYF.

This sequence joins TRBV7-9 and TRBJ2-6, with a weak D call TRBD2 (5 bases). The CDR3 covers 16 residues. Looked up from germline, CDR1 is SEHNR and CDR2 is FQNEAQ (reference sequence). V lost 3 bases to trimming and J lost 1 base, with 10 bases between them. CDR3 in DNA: TGTGCCAGCAGCTTCTTTGTAGCGTCTGGGGCCAACGTCCTGACTTTC. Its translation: CASSFFVASGANVLTF.

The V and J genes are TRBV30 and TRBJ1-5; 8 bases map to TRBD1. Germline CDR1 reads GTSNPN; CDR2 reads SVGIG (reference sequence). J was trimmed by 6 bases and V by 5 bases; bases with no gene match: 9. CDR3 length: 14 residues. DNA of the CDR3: TGTGCCTGGGCTCTAGGACAGGGAGGTCAGCCCCAGCATTTT. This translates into CAWALGQGGQPQHF.